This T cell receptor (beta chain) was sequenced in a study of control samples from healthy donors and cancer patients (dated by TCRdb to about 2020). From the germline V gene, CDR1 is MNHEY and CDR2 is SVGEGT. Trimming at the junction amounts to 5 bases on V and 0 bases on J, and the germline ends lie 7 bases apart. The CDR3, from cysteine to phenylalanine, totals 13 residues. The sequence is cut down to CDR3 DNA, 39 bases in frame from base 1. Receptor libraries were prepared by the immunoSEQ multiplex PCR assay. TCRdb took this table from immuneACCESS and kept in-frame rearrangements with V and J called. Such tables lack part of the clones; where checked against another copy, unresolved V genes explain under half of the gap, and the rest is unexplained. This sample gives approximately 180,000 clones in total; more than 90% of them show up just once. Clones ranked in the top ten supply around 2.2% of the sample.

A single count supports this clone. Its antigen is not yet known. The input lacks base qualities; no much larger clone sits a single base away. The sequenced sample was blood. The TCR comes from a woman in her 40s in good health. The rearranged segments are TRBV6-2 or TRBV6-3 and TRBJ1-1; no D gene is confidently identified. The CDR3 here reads CASSLQMNTEAFF. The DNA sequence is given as TGTGCCAGCAGTCTTCAAATGAACACTGAAGCTTTCTTT.